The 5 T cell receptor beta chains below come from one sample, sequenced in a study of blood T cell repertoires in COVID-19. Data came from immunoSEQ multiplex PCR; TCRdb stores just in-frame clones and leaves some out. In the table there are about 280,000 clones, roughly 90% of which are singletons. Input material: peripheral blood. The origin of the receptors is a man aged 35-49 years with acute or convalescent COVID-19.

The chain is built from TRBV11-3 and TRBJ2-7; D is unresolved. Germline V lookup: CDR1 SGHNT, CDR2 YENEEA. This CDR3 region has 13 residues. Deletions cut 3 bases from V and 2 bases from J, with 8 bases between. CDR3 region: CASSLRSTYEQYF. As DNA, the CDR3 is TGTGCCAGCAGCTTGCGAAGTACCTACGAGCAGTACTTC.

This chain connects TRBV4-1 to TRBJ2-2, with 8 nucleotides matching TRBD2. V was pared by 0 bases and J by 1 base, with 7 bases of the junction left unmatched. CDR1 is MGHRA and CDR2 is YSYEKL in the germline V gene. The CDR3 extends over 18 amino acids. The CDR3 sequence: CASSQDSSGGLNTGELFF. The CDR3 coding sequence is TGCGCCAGCAGCCAAGATTCGAGCGGGGGCCTGAACACCGGGGAGCTGTTTTTT.

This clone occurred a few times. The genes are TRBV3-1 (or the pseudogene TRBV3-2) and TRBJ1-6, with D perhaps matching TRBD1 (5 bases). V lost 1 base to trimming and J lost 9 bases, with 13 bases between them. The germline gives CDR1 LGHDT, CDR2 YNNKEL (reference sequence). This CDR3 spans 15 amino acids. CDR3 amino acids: CASSQGPGTASPLHF. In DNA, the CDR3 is TGTGCCAGCAGCCAAGGTCCCGGGACTGCTTCACCCCTCCACTTT.

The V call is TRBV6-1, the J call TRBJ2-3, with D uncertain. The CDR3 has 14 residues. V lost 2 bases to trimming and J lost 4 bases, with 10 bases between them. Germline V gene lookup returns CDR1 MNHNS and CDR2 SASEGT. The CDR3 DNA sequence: TGTGCCAGCAGTGAATGGGCCCGACCAGATACGCAGTATTTT. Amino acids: CASSEWARPDTQYF.

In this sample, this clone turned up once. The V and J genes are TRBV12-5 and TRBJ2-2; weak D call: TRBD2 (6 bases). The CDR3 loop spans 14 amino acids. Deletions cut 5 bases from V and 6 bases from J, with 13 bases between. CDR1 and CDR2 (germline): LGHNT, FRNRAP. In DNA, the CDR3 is TGTGCTAGTGGTACCTGGACGGGAGCCGGGGAGCTGTTTTTT. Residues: CASGTWTGAGELFF. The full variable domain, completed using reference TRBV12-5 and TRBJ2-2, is DARVTQTPRHKVTEMGQEVTMRCQPILGHNTVFWYRQTMMQGLELLAYFRNRAPLDDSGMPKDRFSAEMPDATLATLKIQPSEPRDSAVYFCASGTWTGAGELFFGEGSRLTVL.